A selection of T cell receptor beta chains follows, all from one sample in a study of shared T cell receptors in the human thymus. Clones were read by immunoSEQ multiplex PCR, and TCRdb kept only the in-frame ones, dropping some. The table shows hundreds of thousands of clones, with around 89% occurring only once. This sample also appeared in a second study, on human thymus T cells.

The material sequenced was thymocytes. These TCRs come from a boy younger than two with a congenital heart defect. Both conserved end residues are trimmed from each CDR3. The order of the fields is D gene, V gene, clone size, J gene, CDR3 protein. A D gene is named only where the DNA matches it firmly. The size of a clone is reported for some rows only, either as once, few or many, or as a class for expanded clones.

d_call: .; v_call: TRBV13; clone_size: .; j_call: TRBJ2-7; cdr3_aa: ASSPERPAQREQY
d_call: .; v_call: TRBV7-3; clone_size: .; j_call: TRBJ2-2; cdr3_aa: ASSFGGEGTGELF
d_call: TRBD1; v_call: TRBV7-7; clone_size: .; j_call: TRBJ2-3; cdr3_aa: ASSLVPGQGREDTQY
d_call: TRBD1; v_call: TRBV11-3; clone_size: .; j_call: TRBJ2-7; cdr3_aa: ASSWDRFDEQY
d_call: TRBD1; v_call: TRBV19; clone_size: .; j_call: TRBJ1-5; cdr3_aa: ASMGTGGYKGNQPQH
d_call: TRBD1; v_call: TRBV19; clone_size: .; j_call: TRBJ1-5; cdr3_aa: ASRQGLRPQH
d_call: .; v_call: TRBV28; clone_size: .; j_call: TRBJ2-7; cdr3_aa: ASTQGGASYEQY
d_call: TRBD2; v_call: TRBV4-1; clone_size: .; j_call: TRBJ2-7; cdr3_aa: ASSQVLAGGDEQY
d_call: .; v_call: TRBV9; clone_size: .; j_call: TRBJ2-5; cdr3_aa: ASSVHSGPLETQY
d_call: .; v_call: TRBV19; clone_size: .; j_call: TRBJ2-7; cdr3_aa: ASSIGDSGGPYYEQY
d_call: TRBD1; v_call: TRBV25-1; clone_size: .; j_call: TRBJ1-2; cdr3_aa: ASSKTGVHYGYT
d_call: .; v_call: TRBV7-9; clone_size: .; j_call: TRBJ1-3; cdr3_aa: ASSEIERGSGNTIY
d_call: TRBD2; v_call: TRBV5-1; clone_size: .; j_call: TRBJ2-4; cdr3_aa: ASSFGTSGGENIQY
d_call: .; v_call: TRBV27; clone_size: .; j_call: TRBJ2-7; cdr3_aa: ASSTTPTYEQY
d_call: TRBD1; v_call: TRBV7-4; clone_size: .; j_call: TRBJ1-1; cdr3_aa: ASSPNPGGTEAF
d_call: .; v_call: TRBV2; clone_size: .; j_call: TRBJ1-4; cdr3_aa: ASSDLTRGKLF
d_call: .; v_call: TRBV28; clone_size: .; j_call: TRBJ1-3; cdr3_aa: ATRNGETGNTIY
d_call: TRBD1; v_call: TRBV28; clone_size: .; j_call: TRBJ2-7; cdr3_aa: ASSLTPGQGYHEQY
d_call: TRBD2; v_call: TRBV2; clone_size: .; j_call: TRBJ2-7; cdr3_aa: AIGGTSGLRAYEQY
d_call: .; v_call: TRBV25-1; clone_size: .; j_call: TRBJ2-7; cdr3_aa: ASIRGDEQY
d_call: .; v_call: TRBV30; clone_size: .; j_call: TRBJ2-6; cdr3_aa: ASTSSGANVLT
d_call: .; v_call: TRBV27; clone_size: .; j_call: TRBJ2-7; cdr3_aa: ASSLYAVPGTSTYEQY
d_call: .; v_call: TRBV25-1; clone_size: .; j_call: TRBJ2-3; cdr3_aa: ASSPLTGAVDTQY
d_call: TRBD1; v_call: TRBV6-5; clone_size: .; j_call: TRBJ1-2; cdr3_aa: ASSYHRGSYGYT
d_call: TRBD2; v_call: TRBV7-8; clone_size: .; j_call: TRBJ2-7; cdr3_aa: ASSLTGGRATYEQY
d_call: .; v_call: TRBV6-5; clone_size: once; j_call: TRBJ2-2; cdr3_aa: ASSPGLYTGELF
d_call: .; v_call: TRBV2; clone_size: .; j_call: TRBJ1-4; cdr3_aa: ASSGIQGTTNEKLF
d_call: TRBD2; v_call: TRBV18; clone_size: .; j_call: TRBJ2-2; cdr3_aa: ASSPPDDSGRTGELF
d_call: TRBD2; v_call: TRBV2; clone_size: .; j_call: TRBJ2-1; cdr3_aa: ASRGGLAEF
d_call: TRBD2; v_call: TRBV28; clone_size: .; j_call: TRBJ2-5; cdr3_aa: ASKHSTSGSKETQY
d_call: TRBD2; v_call: TRBV28; clone_size: .; j_call: TRBJ2-1; cdr3_aa: ASSLGGRESEQF
d_call: TRBD2; v_call: TRBV4-3; clone_size: .; j_call: TRBJ2-7; cdr3_aa: ASSQGLAGESEQY
d_call: TRBD2; v_call: TRBV6-6; clone_size: few; j_call: TRBJ2-1; cdr3_aa: ASQRDGRAANEQF
d_call: .; v_call: TRBV9; clone_size: once; j_call: TRBJ1-5; cdr3_aa: ASSRASGRNQPQH
d_call: .; v_call: TRBV12-5; clone_size: .; j_call: TRBJ2-7; cdr3_aa: ASGLANAGGHTYEQY
d_call: .; v_call: TRBV6-1; clone_size: .; j_call: TRBJ1-5; cdr3_aa: ASSEAFSSNQPQH
d_call: .; v_call: TRBV28; clone_size: .; j_call: TRBJ2-1; cdr3_aa: ASSLRTGSNEQF
d_call: TRBD2; v_call: TRBV7-2; clone_size: .; j_call: TRBJ2-1; cdr3_aa: ASSLGGTTSGRGNEQF
d_call: .; v_call: TRBV27; clone_size: .; j_call: TRBJ2-7; cdr3_aa: ASSPLPLQGIPYEQY
d_call: .; v_call: TRBV5-6; clone_size: .; j_call: TRBJ2-7; cdr3_aa: ASSNHPTRQY
d_call: TRBD1; v_call: TRBV10-3; clone_size: .; j_call: TRBJ2-5; cdr3_aa: AISETNRGKGETQY
d_call: .; v_call: TRBV25-1; clone_size: once; j_call: TRBJ2-5; cdr3_aa: ASSGDRSDQETQY
d_call: .; v_call: TRBV20-1; clone_size: .; j_call: TRBJ2-7; cdr3_aa: SAQAETQRY
d_call: TRBD2; v_call: TRBV19; clone_size: few; j_call: TRBJ2-7; cdr3_aa: ASSRASGIGTHYEQY
d_call: TRBD1; v_call: TRBV7-3; clone_size: .; j_call: TRBJ2-1; cdr3_aa: ASSLKGQGPNEQF
d_call: .; v_call: TRBV9; clone_size: .; j_call: TRBJ2-1; cdr3_aa: ASSVDPTGNEQF
d_call: .; v_call: TRBV15; clone_size: .; j_call: TRBJ1-2; cdr3_aa: ATSRVFGQQTFNYGYT
d_call: .; v_call: TRBV18; clone_size: .; j_call: TRBJ2-1; cdr3_aa: ASSPFPAAGRGNEQF
d_call: .; v_call: TRBV4-1; clone_size: .; j_call: TRBJ2-1; cdr3_aa: ASHRGTQNSYNEQF
d_call: .; v_call: TRBV15; clone_size: .; j_call: TRBJ2-1; cdr3_aa: ATSSPVINEQF
d_call: TRBD2; v_call: TRBV5-1; clone_size: .; j_call: TRBJ2-1; cdr3_aa: ASSDGTSEYNEQF
d_call: .; v_call: TRBV5-1; clone_size: once; j_call: TRBJ2-3; cdr3_aa: ASSLDSWVSDTQY
d_call: .; v_call: TRBV5-1; clone_size: once; j_call: TRBJ2-7; cdr3_aa: ASSSPGVYEQY
d_call: TRBD2; v_call: TRBV27; clone_size: .; j_call: TRBJ2-3; cdr3_aa: ASSFSGRGGDTQY
d_call: .; v_call: TRBV7-8; clone_size: .; j_call: TRBJ2-2; cdr3_aa: ASTPGQGPGELF
d_call: .; v_call: TRBV6-5; clone_size: .; j_call: TRBJ2-1; cdr3_aa: ASSYGTRQIPF
d_call: TRBD2; v_call: TRBV6-5; clone_size: .; j_call: TRBJ2-1; cdr3_aa: ASSHGGTHNEQF
d_call: TRBD1; v_call: TRBV6-6; clone_size: .; j_call: TRBJ1-3; cdr3_aa: ASSCGQAISGNTIY
d_call: .; v_call: TRBV18; clone_size: .; j_call: TRBJ2-1; cdr3_aa: ASSPLYREYSYNEQF